A selection of T cell receptor beta chains follows, all from one sample in a study of CD8+ T cells in alopecia areata. Using immunoSEQ multiplex PCR, the repertoire was profiled, and TCRdb retains in-frame clones only, with some absent. This table has 130,000 or so clones, about 47% appearing once. The source was CD8+ T cells sorted from blood, collected at week 0. Receptors were obtained from a human donor with alopecia areata. The CDR3 runs from the conserved cysteine through the conserved F or W. D genes are given only for firm matches. Clone size, where shown, is once, few, many, or a class for clones that have expanded.

D gene,J gene,clone size,V gene,CDR3 DNA,CDR3 protein
NA,TRBJ2-5,NA,TRBV5-1,TGCGCCAGCAGCTTGGTCGCGGAAGAGACCCAGTACTTC,CASSLVAEETQYF
TRBD1,TRBJ2-1,few,TRBV5-1,TGCGCCAGCAGCTTGACTGCCACAGGGGCTTACAATGAGCAGTTCTTC,CASSLTATGAYNEQFF
NA,TRBJ1-5,NA,TRBV4-1,TGCGCCAGCAGCCAAGTCGCAGAGAATCAGCCCCAGCATTTT,CASSQVAENQPQHF
NA,TRBJ1-2,few,TRBV27,TGTGCCAGCAGTTTAGCAGCTAACTATGGCTACACCTTC,CASSLAANYGYTF
TRBD1,TRBJ2-7,NA,TRBV29-1,TGCAGCGTGTACCGGGACAGGCCCTCCTACGAGCAGTACTTC,CSVYRDRPSYEQYF
NA,TRBJ2-5,NA,TRBV25-1,TGTGCCGCAGGGCCTGTCGGAGAGACCCAGTACTTC,CAAGPVGETQYF
NA,TRBJ1-6,many,TRBV19,TGTGCCAGTAGTGATCAGATGAGATCCGGTAATTCACCCCTCCACTTT,CASSDQMRSGNSPLHF
TRBD1,TRBJ2-1,many,TRBV4-2,TGTGCCAGCAGCTTAGAACAGGGGCCCTACAATGAGCAGTTCTTC,CASSLEQGPYNEQFF
TRBD2,TRBJ2-7,NA,TRBV27,TGTGCCAGCACGATAGCGGGGGGAGTCCACGAGCAGTACTTC,CASTIAGGVHEQYF
NA,TRBJ1-1,NA,TRBV7-9,TGTGCCAGCAGCTCGGCCAGGGACCGAACTGAAGCTTTCTTT,CASSSARDRTEAFF
TRBD2,TRBJ2-3,few,TRBV4-3,TGCGCCAGCAGCCAAGACGATGGTTCTAGCGGGGGATTCACAGATACGCAGTATTTT,CASSQDDGSSGGFTDTQYF
TRBD2,TRBJ2-3,once,TRBV9,TGTGCCAGCAGCGCCCTACTAGCGGGGGACCTCACAGATACGCAGTATTTT,CASSALLAGDLTDTQYF
NA,TRBJ1-2,NA,TRBV4-3,TGCGCCAGCAGCCAAGATCGGGAAGACTATGGCTACACCTTC,CASSQDREDYGYTF
TRBD1,TRBJ1-4,few,TRBV13,TGTGCCAGCAGCTCTACAGGGGCAGCTAATGAAAAACTGTTTTTT,CASSSTGAANEKLFF
TRBD2,TRBJ2-1,few,TRBV30,TGTGCCTGGAGTGTCGGGATTGGACTAGCGGAGTACAATGAGCAGTTCTTC,CAWSVGIGLAEYNEQFF
NA,TRBJ1-5,NA,TRBV27,TGTGCCAGCAGTGTCAACAGGTTAATGAGAGATCAGCCCCAGCATTTT,CASSVNRLMRDQPQHF
NA,TRBJ1-2,NA,TRBV29-1,TGCAGCGTTGAAGGACCGGGGGCCTATGGCTACACCTTC,CSVEGPGAYGYTF
TRBD2,TRBJ2-3,NA,TRBV4-1,TGCGCCAGCAGCCAATTAGCGGGGTTACCCACAGATACGCAGTATTTT,CASSQLAGLPTDTQYF
TRBD1,TRBJ2-5,NA,TRBV5-6,TGTGCCAGCAGCTTGGGGGGACAGGGCGACGAGACCCAGTACTTC,CASSLGGQGDETQYF
NA,TRBJ1-1,NA,TRBV5-1,TGCGCCAGCAGCTTAGGTCAGGGGCTTGAAGCTTTCTTT,CASSLGQGLEAFF
TRBD2,TRBJ2-1,few,TRBV7-9,TGTGCCAGCAGCCCAGGACTAGCGGGGGGGCCAAGTGAGCAGTTCTTC,CASSPGLAGGPSEQFF
NA,TRBJ1-2,once,TRBV7-2,TGTGCCAGCAGCTCCCAGAAGGACCCAACACCTGGCTACACCTTC,CASSSQKDPTPGYTF
NA,TRBJ2-7,NA,TRBV5-1,TGCGCCAGCAGCTTGGATACAGGGATTTTCTACGAGCAGTACTTC,CASSLDTGIFYEQYF
NA,TRBJ2-2,NA,TRBV27,TGTGCCAGCAGGGGGGGAACAAACACCGGGGAGCTGTTTTTT,CASRGGTNTGELFF
TRBD1,TRBJ2-7,NA,TRBV6-1,TGTGCCAGCAGTGGTACCACTGCAGGGGGTCTCTACGAGCAGTACTTC,CASSGTTAGGLYEQYF
NA,TRBJ2-1,many,TRBV4-1,TGCGCCAGCAGCCAAGGGGTCGGCAGCTACAATGAGCAGTTCTTC,CASSQGVGSYNEQFF
NA,TRBJ2-5,few,TRBV4-1,TGCGCCAGCAGCCAAGAACAAGAGACCCAGTACTTC,CASSQEQETQYF
NA,TRBJ1-4,few,TRBV6-5,TGTGCCAGCACCAAGGGACCGAGCGTGGATGAAAAACTGTTTTTT,CASTKGPSVDEKLFF
TRBD2,TRBJ2-5,NA,TRBV4-1,TGCGCCAGCAGCACACGACTAGCGGAGAGGGAGACCCAGTACTTC,CASSTRLAERETQYF
NA,TRBJ2-7,NA,TRBV6-5,TGTGCCAGCAGTGTCCTGGCGGAATCCTACGAGCAGTACTTC,CASSVLAESYEQYF
NA,TRBJ1-6,NA,TRBV13,TGTGCCAGCAGCGACAGGCCATATAATTCACCCCTCCACTTT,CASSDRPYNSPLHF
TRBD1,TRBJ2-7,NA,TRBV30,TGTGCCTGGAGTCATGGGACAGTAGACGAGCAGTACTTC,CAWSHGTVDEQYF
NA,TRBJ2-6,NA,TRBV6-5,TGTGCCAGCGCGGTAGCTGGGGCCAACGTCCTGACTTTC,CASAVAGANVLTF
TRBD1,TRBJ2-6,few,TRBV30,TGTGCCTGGGCAACAGGGGCTGGGGCCAACGTCCTGACTTTC,CAWATGAGANVLTF
NA,TRBJ2-2,few,TRBV23-1,TGCGCCAGCAGTCAATCGGTAACGAACACCGGGGAGCTGTTTTTT,CASSQSVTNTGELFF
TRBD1,TRBJ1-5,NA,TRBV2,TGTGCCAGCAGTGAATTTGGGCCAGGGGGCGAGAATCAGCCCCAGCATTTT,CASSEFGPGGENQPQHF
TRBD1,TRBJ1-6,NA,TRBV29-1,TGCAGCGTCGGACAGGGGGACAATTCACCCCTCCACTTT,CSVGQGDNSPLHF
NA,TRBJ1-1,NA,TRBV5-1,TGCGCCAGCAGCCCCGGACCTCCGTGGAGCACTGAAGCTTTCTTT,CASSPGPPWSTEAFF
NA,TRBJ2-7,few,TRBV30,TGTGCCTGGAGAGCCCGGACAGTATACGAGCAGTACTTC,CAWRARTVYEQYF
NA,TRBJ1-1,NA,TRBV5-6,TGTGCCAGCAGCGACAATGGACAGCTCAACACTGAAGCTTTCTTT,CASSDNGQLNTEAFF
NA,TRBJ1-2,NA,TRBV9,TGTGCCAGCAGCCCGGGGCTTATGGACTATGGCTACACCTTC,CASSPGLMDYGYTF
NA,TRBJ1-2,NA,TRBV6-5,TGTGCCACCAGGCTCAGGGGAATAGTCTATGGCTACACCTTC,CATRLRGIVYGYTF
NA,TRBJ2-7,NA,TRBV29-1,TGCAGCGTTGTGGGGTGGGGGGCCGGCTACGAGCAGTACTTC,CSVVGWGAGYEQYF
NA,TRBJ1-2,NA,TRBV29-1,TGCAGCGTTGAATTCCAAGACGAAACAGGAGACCTCTATGGCTACACCTTC,CSVEFQDETGDLYGYTF
NA,TRBJ2-7,few,TRBV10-3,TGTGCCATCGGGGAGACACCTTCCTACGAGCAGTACTTC,CAIGETPSYEQYF
NA,TRBJ2-2,NA,TRBV9,TGTGCCAGCAGCGTTTACAGGGAGTCTCCCGGGGAGCTGTTTTTT,CASSVYRESPGELFF
NA,TRBJ2-7,NA,TRBV30,TGTGCCTGGAGTCCCGGTTGGGGAAGGGGCTACGAGCAGTACTTC,CAWSPGWGRGYEQYF
NA,TRBJ1-5,NA,TRBV6-5,TGTGCCAGCAGTTTCCGGGGGCCGAGAAGCAATCAGCCCCAGCATTTT,CASSFRGPRSNQPQHF
NA,TRBJ1-5,few,TRBV5-1,TGCGCCAGCAGCTTGGGGCAGGGAGTCAATCAGCCCCAGCATTTT,CASSLGQGVNQPQHF
NA,TRBJ2-3,NA,TRBV6-6,TGTGCCAGCAGTTACGACCTGGACCACACAGATACGCAGTATTTT,CASSYDLDHTDTQYF